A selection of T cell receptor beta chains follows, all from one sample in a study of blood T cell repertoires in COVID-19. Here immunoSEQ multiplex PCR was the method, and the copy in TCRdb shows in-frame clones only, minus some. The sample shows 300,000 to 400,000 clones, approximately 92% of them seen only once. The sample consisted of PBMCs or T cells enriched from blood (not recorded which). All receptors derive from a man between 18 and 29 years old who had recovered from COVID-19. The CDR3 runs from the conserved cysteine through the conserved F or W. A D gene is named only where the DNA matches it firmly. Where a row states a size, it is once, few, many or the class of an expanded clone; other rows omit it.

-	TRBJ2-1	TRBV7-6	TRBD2	TGTGCCAGCAGCTTAGCGACTAGCGGGGCCCTGAGCTCCTACAATGAGCAGTTCTTC	CASSLATSGALSSYNEQFF
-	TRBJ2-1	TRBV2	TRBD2	TGTGCCAGCCGGGGGGGTGAGATTCGGTTCTTC	CASRGGEIRFF
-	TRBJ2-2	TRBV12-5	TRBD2	TGTGCTAGTGGCCCGGGACTAGCGGCAACCGGGGAGCTGTTTTTT	CASGPGLAATGELFF
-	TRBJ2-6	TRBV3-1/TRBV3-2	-	TGTGCCAGCAGCCAAGGCGCAGGAATCTCTGGGGCCAACGTCCTGACTTTC	CASSQGAGISGANVLTF
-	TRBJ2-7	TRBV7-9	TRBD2	TGTGCCAGCAGCTACGAGGGACTAGCGATGAACGAGCAGTACTTC	CASSYEGLAMNEQYF
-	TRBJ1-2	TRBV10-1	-	TGCGCCAGCAGTGAAGAGGGGGGGGCTGGCTACACCTTC	CASSEEGGAGYTF
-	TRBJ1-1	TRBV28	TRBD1	TGTGCCAGCATAGGGGGCGCATCATGGAACACTGAAGCTTTCTTT	CASIGGASWNTEAFF
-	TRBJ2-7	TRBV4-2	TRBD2	TGTGCCAGCAGCCAAAGCGGGAGCTCCTACGAGCAGTACTTC	CASSQSGSSYEQYF
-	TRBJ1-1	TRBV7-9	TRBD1	TGTGCCAGCAGCCGCCTCCCGGGACAGGCCCTTGAAGCTTTCTTT	CASSRLPGQALEAFF
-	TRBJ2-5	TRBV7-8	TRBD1	TGTGCCAGCAGCCTAGACAGGGGGCAGACCCAGTACTTC	CASSLDRGQTQYF
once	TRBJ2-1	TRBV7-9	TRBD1	TGTGCCAGCAGCTTACGGACAGGTAGGGATGAGCAGTTCTTC	CASSLRTGRDEQFF
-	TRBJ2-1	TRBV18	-	TGTGCCAGCTCACCACCGGTGGGGGGAAAATACAATGAGCAGTTCTTC	CASSPPVGGKYNEQFF
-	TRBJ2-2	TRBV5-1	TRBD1	TGCGCCAGCAGCTCGACAGGGCAGAACACCGGGGAGCTGTTTTTT	CASSSTGQNTGELFF
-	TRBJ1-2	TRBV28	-	TGTGCCAGCAAACTACAGGGAGAGGCTGGCTACACCTTC	CASKLQGEAGYTF
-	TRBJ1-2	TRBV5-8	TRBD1	TGTGCCAGCAGCTTGAACAGGGGGCTCGGTGGCTACACCTTC	CASSLNRGLGGYTF
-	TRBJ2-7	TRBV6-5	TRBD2	TGTGCCAGCAGTTACATAGCGGGGATCTACGAGCAGTACTTC	CASSYIAGIYEQYF